Listed below are T cell receptor beta chains from one sample, sequenced in a study of blood T cell repertoires in COVID-19. The protocol was immunoSEQ multiplex PCR, while the TCRdb copy is restricted to in-frame clones and leaves out a portion. Of 75,000 to 100,000 clones in the sample, 75% to 85% are singletons; the top ten hold 25% to 30%. What was sequenced was peripheral blood. The receptors shown here come from a woman of 80 years or more with acute or convalescent COVID-19. Each CDR3 is given with its conserved first and last residue. The order of the fields is clone size, CDR3 length, J gene, V gene, D gene, CDR3 protein, CDR3 DNA. A D gene is named only where the DNA matches it firmly. Only some rows state a clone size, as once, few, many or a class for expanded clones.

many	15	TRBJ1-4	TRBV7-9	-	CASSTTRQNNEKLFF	TGTGCCAGCAGCACTACTAGACAAAATAATGAAAAACTGTTTTTT
-	14	TRBJ2-5	TRBV3-1/TRBV3-2	TRBD2	CASSQAPGLRSQYF	TGTGCCAGCAGCCAAGCCCCGGGACTACGTTCCCAGTACTTC
once	17	TRBJ2-3	TRBV5-1	TRBD1	CASSLEMPGQGADTQYF	TGCGCCAGCAGCTTGGAGATGCCGGGACAGGGGGCAGATACGCAGTATTTT
-	14	TRBJ2-7	TRBV5-1	TRBD1	CASTTGQGTYEQYF	TGCGCCAGCACCACGGGACAGGGGACGTACGAGCAGTACTTC
-	16	TRBJ2-1	TRBV4-2	-	CASSQDLSGFYNEQFF	TGTGCCAGCAGCCAAGATCTCAGCGGATTCTACAATGAGCAGTTCTTC
-	13	TRBJ2-7	TRBV10-3	TRBD1	CAIRDRDHREQYF	TGTGCCATCAGGGACAGGGACCATCGGGAGCAGTACTTC
-	16	TRBJ1-5	TRBV19	-	CASTPQGGRGYQPQHF	TGTGCCAGTACCCCACAAGGGGGGAGGGGCTATCAGCCCCAGCATTTT
-	13	TRBJ2-5	TRBV3-1/TRBV3-2	TRBD1	CASSLNRGETQYF	TGTGCCAGCAGCCTTAACAGGGGGGAGACCCAGTACTTC
-	14	TRBJ2-1	TRBV7-2	TRBD1	CASSRDSTYNEQFF	TGTGCCAGCAGCCGGGACAGTACCTACAATGAGCAGTTCTTC
-	12	TRBJ2-3	TRBV6-2/TRBV6-3	-	CASRPDGDTQYF	TGTGCCAGCCGCCCCGACGGGGATACGCAGTATTTT
-	14	TRBJ2-7	TRBV3-1/TRBV3-2	TRBD1	CASSQGQGAREQYF	TGTGCCAGCAGCCAAGGGCAGGGGGCAAGAGAGCAGTACTTC
-	16	TRBJ2-7	TRBV27	TRBD2	CASSTTPGRTDYEQYF	TGTGCCAGCAGTACCACCCCCGGGAGGACTGACTACGAGCAGTACTTC
-	16	TRBJ2-1	TRBV6-2/TRBV6-3	TRBD2	CASSYRGGSRYNEQFF	TGTGCCAGCAGTTACCGGGGCGGGAGCCGTTACAATGAGCAGTTCTTC
-	15	TRBJ2-1	TRBV30	TRBD2	CAWSVGTSGSDEQFF	TGTGCCTGGAGTGTAGGGACTAGCGGGAGTGATGAGCAGTTCTTC
-	13	TRBJ1-4	TRBV19	-	CASSAYGNEKLFF	TGTGCCAGTAGTGCCTACGGGAATGAAAAACTGTTTTTT
-	15	TRBJ2-3	TRBV18	-	CASSSSSAGTDTQYF	TGTGCCAGCTCCTCGAGTAGCGCCGGCACAGATACGCAGTATTTT
-	14	TRBJ2-3	TRBV19	TRBD2	CATSGGTGVDTQYF	TGTGCCACCTCGGGGGGGACGGGAGTAGATACGCAGTATTTT
-	16	TRBJ1-5	TRBV19	TRBD1	CASSWTGFHSNQPQHF	TGTGCCAGTAGTTGGACAGGGTTCCATAGCAATCAGCCCCAGCATTTT
-	14	TRBJ2-7	TRBV6-5	TRBD2	CASMYSGTPYEQYF	TGTGCCAGCATGTATAGCGGGACCCCCTACGAGCAGTACTTC
-	14	TRBJ2-7	TRBV19	TRBD2	CASSGLAKPYEQYF	TGTGCCAGTAGCGGACTAGCCAAACCCTACGAGCAGTACTTC
-	13	TRBJ1-2	TRBV28	-	CASSLTGIHGYTF	TGTGCCAGCAGTTTAACAGGGATACATGGCTACACCTTC
-	14	TRBJ2-3	TRBV6-5	-	CASTAPGEVDTQYF	TGTGCCAGCACCGCACCCGGGGAGGTGGATACGCAGTATTTT
-	21	TRBJ2-1	TRBV7-9	TRBD2	CASSTPPGRSGRAPTHNEQFF	TGTGCCAGCAGCACCCCCCCAGGGCGTAGCGGGAGGGCCCCAACACACAATGAGCAGTTCTTC
once	15	TRBJ2-1	TRBV2	-	CASSEVASPYNEQFF	TGTGCCAGCAGTGAGGTAGCTTCCCCGTACAATGAGCAGTTCTTC
-	14	TRBJ2-2	TRBV7-9	-	CASSLAGVDGELFF	TGTGCCAGCAGCTTAGCGGGAGTTGACGGGGAGCTGTTTTTT
-	14	TRBJ1-1	TRBV6-6	TRBD1	CASSSGQGNTEAFF	TGTGCCAGCAGTTCCGGACAGGGGAACACTGAAGCTTTCTTT
-	11	TRBJ2-3	TRBV18	-	CASSPRDTQYF	TGTGCCAGCTCACCTAGAGATACGCAGTATTTT
-	12	TRBJ2-1	TRBV29-1	TRBD1	CSDRAAYNEQFF	TGCAGTGACAGGGCAGCCTACAATGAGCAGTTCTTC
-	14	TRBJ2-5	TRBV27	-	CASSLVMGSETQYF	TGTGCCAGCAGTTTAGTAATGGGGAGCGAGACCCAGTACTTC
-	14	TRBJ2-6	TRBV29-1	TRBD2	CSAEAGAGANVLTF	TGCAGCGCAGAGGCGGGGGCTGGGGCCAACGTCCTGACTTTC
-	15	TRBJ2-7	TRBV6-2/TRBV6-3	-	CASSGDWRAAYEQYF	TGTGCCAGCAGTGGGGACTGGCGGGCAGCCTACGAGCAGTACTTC
-	16	TRBJ2-2	TRBV7-6	-	CASSPGGWPNTGELFF	TGTGCCAGCTCCCCGGGGGGCTGGCCGAACACCGGGGAGCTGTTTTTT
-	14	TRBJ2-1	TRBV18	-	CASSPQDGQNEQFF	TGTGCCAGCTCACCTCAGGACGGACAAAATGAGCAGTTCTTC
once	14	TRBJ2-1	TRBV4-3	-	CASSQDRSSNEQFF	TGCGCCAGCAGCCAAGATCGGTCAAGCAATGAGCAGTTCTTC
few	16	TRBJ2-7	TRBV5-1	-	CASSSSLGGRAYEQYF	TGCGCCAGCAGCTCCTCCCTAGGAGGACGGGCCTACGAGCAGTACTTC